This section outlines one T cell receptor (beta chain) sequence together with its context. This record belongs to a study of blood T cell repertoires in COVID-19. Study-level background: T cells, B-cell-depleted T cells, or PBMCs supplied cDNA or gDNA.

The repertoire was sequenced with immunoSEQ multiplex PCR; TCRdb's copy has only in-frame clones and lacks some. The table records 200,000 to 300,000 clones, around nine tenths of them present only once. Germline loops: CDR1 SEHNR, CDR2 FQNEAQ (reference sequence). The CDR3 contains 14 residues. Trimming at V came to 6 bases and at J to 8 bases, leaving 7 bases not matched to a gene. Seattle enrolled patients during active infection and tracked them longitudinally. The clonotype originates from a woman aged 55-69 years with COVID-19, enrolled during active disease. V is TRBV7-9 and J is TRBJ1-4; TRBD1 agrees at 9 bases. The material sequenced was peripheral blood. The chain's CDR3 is CASSLTGGNEKLFF. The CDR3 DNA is TGTGCCAGCAGTCTAACAGGGGGCAACGAAAAACTGTTTTTT.